This T cell receptor (beta chain) was retrieved from a study of CD8 T cells in ankylosing spondylitis. Whole-study results and caveats: Seemingly distinctive of ankylosing spondylitis blood was a TCR beta motif formed by eight highly homologous variants. Reportedly, matched ankylosing spondylitis synovial fluid was significantly enriched for disease-linked clones. Some of the motif variants had earlier been found in reactive arthritis patients' fluid and blood.

This clonotype was observed at least ten times. Its antigen is unidentified. Quantitative 5'-RACE with molecular barcodes was used to make the TCR beta libraries. MiXCR, applied by TCRdb to the 5' RACE reads, yields one record per CDR3 protein. The table shows over 700,000 distinct CDR3 sequences, with about 20% occurring only once. Germline-derived CDR1 and CDR2 are KGHSH and LQKENI. The CDR3 has 14 amino acids. The J segment lost 7 bases and the V segment lost 3 bases, leaving 9 bases of the junction unmatched. This TCR derives from a male donor with ankylosing spondylitis. Sequences were obtained from blood, either unsorted or a sorted T cell fraction (not recorded which). The chain couples TRBV18 to TRBJ2-7, with 7 bases aligning to TRBD1. The CDR3 sequence is CASSPGTVLGEQYF. CDR3 DNA sequence: TGTGCCAGCTCACCCGGGACAGTATTGGGGGAGCAGTACTTC. Together with reference TRBV18 and TRBJ2-7, the CDR3 gives the full variable domain: NAGVMQNPRHLVRRRGQEARLRCSPMKGHSHVYWYRQLPEEGLKFMVYLQKENIIDESGMPKERFSAEFPKEGPSILRIQQVVRGDSAAYFCASSPGTVLGEQYFGPGTRLTVT.